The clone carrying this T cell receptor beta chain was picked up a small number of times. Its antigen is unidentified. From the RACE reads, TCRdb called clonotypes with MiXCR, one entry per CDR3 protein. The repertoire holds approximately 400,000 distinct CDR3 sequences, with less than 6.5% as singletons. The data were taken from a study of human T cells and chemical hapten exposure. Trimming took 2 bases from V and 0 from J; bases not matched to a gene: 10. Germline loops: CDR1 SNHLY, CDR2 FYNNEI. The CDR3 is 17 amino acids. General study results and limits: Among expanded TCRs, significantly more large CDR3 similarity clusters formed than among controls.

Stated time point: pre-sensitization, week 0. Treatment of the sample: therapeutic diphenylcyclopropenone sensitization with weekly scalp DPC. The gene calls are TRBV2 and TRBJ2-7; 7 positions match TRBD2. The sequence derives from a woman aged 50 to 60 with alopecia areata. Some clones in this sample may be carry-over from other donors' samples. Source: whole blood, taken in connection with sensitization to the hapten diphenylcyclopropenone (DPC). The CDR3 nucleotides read TGTGCCAGCAGTGAACGTCGATTTAGCGGGTACTCCTACGAGCAGTACTTC. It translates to CASSERRFSGYSYEQYF.